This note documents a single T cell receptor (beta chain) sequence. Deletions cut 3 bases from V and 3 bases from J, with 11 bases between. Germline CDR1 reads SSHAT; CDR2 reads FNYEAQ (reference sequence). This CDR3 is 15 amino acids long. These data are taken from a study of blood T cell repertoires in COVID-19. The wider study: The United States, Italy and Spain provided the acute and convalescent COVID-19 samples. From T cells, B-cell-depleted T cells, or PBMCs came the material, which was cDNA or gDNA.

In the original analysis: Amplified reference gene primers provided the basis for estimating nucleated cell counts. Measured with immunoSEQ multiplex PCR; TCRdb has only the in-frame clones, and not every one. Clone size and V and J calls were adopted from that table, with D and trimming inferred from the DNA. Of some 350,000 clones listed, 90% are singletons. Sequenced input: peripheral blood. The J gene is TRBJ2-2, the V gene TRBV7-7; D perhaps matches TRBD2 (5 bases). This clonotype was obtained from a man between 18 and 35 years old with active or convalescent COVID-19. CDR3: CASSFEGSHTGELFF. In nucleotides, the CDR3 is TGTGCCAGCAGCTTCGAGGGTTCGCACACCGGGGAGCTGTTTTTT.